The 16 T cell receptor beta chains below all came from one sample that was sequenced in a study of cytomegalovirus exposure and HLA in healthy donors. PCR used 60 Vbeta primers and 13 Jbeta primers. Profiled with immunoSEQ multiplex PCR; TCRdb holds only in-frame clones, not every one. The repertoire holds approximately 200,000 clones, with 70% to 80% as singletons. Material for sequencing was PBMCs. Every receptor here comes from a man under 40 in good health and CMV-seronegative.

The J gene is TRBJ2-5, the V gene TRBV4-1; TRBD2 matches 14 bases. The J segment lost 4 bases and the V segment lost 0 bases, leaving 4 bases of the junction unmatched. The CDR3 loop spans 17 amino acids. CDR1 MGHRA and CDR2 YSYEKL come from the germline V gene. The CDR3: CASSQDWGLAGVETQYF. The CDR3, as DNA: TGCGCCAGCAGCCAAGATTGGGGACTAGCGGGAGTAGAGACCCAGTACTTC.

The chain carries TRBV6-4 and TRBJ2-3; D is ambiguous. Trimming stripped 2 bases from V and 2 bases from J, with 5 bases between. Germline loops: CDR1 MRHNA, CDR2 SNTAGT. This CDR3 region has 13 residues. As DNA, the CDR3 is TGTGCCAGCAGTGACACAAACACAGATACGCAGTATTTT. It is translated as CASSDTNTDTQYF.

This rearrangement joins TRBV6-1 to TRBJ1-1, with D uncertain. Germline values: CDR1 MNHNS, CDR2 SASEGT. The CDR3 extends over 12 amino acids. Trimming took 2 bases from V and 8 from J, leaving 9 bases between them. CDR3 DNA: TGTGCCAGCAGTGAACTCGACTACGAAGCTTTCTTT. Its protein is CASSELDYEAFF.

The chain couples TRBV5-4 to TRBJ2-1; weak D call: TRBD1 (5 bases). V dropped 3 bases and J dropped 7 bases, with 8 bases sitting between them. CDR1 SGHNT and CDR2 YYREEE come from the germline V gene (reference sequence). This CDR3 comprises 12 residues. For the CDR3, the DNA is TGTGCCAGCAGCTCGAAGGGGAATGAGCAGTTCTTC. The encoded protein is CASSSKGNEQFF. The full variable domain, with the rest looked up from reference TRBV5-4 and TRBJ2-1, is ETGVTQSPTHLIKTRGQQVTLRCSSQSGHNTVSWYQQALGQGPQFIFQYYREEENGRGNFPPRFSGLQFPNYSSELNVNALELDDSALYLCASSSKGNEQFFGPGTRLTVL.

CDR3 DNA sequence: TGCGCCAGCAGCTTGGGACTAGCGGGAGAGGGAAATGAGCAGTTCTTC. Residues: CASSLGLAGEGNEQFF. This sequence joins TRBV5-1 and TRBJ2-1; TRBD2 matches 12 bases. The J segment lost 7 bases and the V segment lost 0 bases, leaving 5 bases of the junction unmatched. This CDR3 has 16 amino acids. Germline V lookup: CDR1 SGHRS, CDR2 YFSETQ.

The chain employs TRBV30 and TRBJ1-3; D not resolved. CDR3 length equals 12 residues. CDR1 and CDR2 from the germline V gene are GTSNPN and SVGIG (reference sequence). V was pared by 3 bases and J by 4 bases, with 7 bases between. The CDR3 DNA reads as TGTGCCTGGAGCCCCCTCGGAAACACCATATATTTT. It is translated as CAWSPLGNTIYF.

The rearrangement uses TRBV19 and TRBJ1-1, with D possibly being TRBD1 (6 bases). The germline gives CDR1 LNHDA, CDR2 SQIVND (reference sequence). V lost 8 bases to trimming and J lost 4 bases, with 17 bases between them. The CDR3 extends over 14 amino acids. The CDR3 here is CASLRGGRSTEAFF. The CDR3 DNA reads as TGTGCCAGTCTCAGGGGCGGCAGGTCCACTGAAGCTTTCTTT.

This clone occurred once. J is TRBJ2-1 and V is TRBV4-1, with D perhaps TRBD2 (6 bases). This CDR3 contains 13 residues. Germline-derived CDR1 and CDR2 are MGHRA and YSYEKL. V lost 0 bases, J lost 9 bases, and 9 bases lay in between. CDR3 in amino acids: CASSQDRLGEQFF. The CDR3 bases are TGCGCCAGCAGCCAAGATAGACTAGGTGAGCAGTTCTTC.

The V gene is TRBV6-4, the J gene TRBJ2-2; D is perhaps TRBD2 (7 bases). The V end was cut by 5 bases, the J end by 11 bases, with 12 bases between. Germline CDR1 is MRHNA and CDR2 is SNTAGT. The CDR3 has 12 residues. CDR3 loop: CASSQGGGELFF. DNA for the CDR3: TGTGCCAGCAGTCAAGGGGGGGGAGAGCTGTTTTTT.

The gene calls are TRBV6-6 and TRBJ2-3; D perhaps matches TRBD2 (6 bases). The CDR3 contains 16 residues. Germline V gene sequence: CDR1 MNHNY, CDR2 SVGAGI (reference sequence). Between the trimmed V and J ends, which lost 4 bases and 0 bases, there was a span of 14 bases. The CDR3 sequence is CASSLTGGLSTDTQYF. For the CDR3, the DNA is TGTGCCAGCAGTTTAACCGGGGGTCTAAGCACAGATACGCAGTATTTT.

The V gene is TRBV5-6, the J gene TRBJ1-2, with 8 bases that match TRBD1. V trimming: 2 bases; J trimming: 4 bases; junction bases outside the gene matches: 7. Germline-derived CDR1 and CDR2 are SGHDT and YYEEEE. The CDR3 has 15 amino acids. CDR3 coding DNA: TGTGCCAGCAGCTTTTTCAGGGGGCGCACCTATGGCTACACCTTC. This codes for CASSFFRGRTYGYTF. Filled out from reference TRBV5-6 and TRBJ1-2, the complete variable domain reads DAGVTQSPTHLIKTRGQQVTLRCSPKSGHDTVSWYQQALGQGPQFIFQYYEEEERQRGNFPDRFSGHQFPNYSSELNVNALLLGDSALYLCASSFFRGRTYGYTFGSGTRLTVV.

The CDR3 loop is CASSFSRVGGYGYTF. CDR3 DNA sequence: TGTGCCAGCAGTTTTTCTAGGGTCGGGGGTTATGGCTACACCTTC. This chain connects TRBV28 to TRBJ1-2, with D perhaps TRBD1 (5 bases). This CDR3 contains 15 residues. Per the germline V gene, CDR1 is MDHEN and CDR2 is SYDVKM. Trimming shortened V by 3 bases and J by 5 bases, and 16 bases separated the two germline ends.

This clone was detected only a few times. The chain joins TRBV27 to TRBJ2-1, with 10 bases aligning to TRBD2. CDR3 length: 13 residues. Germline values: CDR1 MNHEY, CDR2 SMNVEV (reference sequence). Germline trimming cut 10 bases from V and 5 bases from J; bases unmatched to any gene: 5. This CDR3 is CATSGRAHNEQFF. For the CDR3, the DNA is TGTGCCACCAGCGGGAGGGCTCACAATGAGCAGTTCTTC.

The CDR3 DNA follows: TGTGCCAGCAGCCCCGAGACAGGGAAGGACACCGGGGAGCTGTTTTTT. This sequence encodes CASSPETGKDTGELFF. The chain couples TRBV7-9 to TRBJ2-2; 7 positions match TRBD1. The CDR3 is made up of 16 amino acids. Trimming took 5 bases from V and 3 from J; bases not matched to a gene: 9. The germline V gene encodes CDR1 SEHNR and CDR2 FQNEAQ (reference sequence).

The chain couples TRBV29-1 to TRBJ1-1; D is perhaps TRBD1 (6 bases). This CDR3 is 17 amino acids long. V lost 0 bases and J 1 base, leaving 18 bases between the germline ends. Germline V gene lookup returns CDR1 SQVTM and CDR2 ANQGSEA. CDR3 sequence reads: CSVEDDSLGHKNTEAFF. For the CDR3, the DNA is TGCAGCGTTGAAGATGATTCTTTGGGACACAAGAACACTGAAGCTTTCTTT.

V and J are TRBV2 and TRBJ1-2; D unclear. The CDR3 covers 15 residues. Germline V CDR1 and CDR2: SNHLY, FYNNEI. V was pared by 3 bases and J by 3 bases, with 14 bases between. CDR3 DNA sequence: TGTGCCAGCAGTGAGATTGGTCAGGTGCACTATGGCTACACCTTC. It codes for CASSEIGQVHYGYTF.